This T cell receptor beta chain was captured in a study of vaccination and CD4 T cells after COVID-19. Cultured CD4+ T-cell DNA underwent Oncomine TCR Beta short-read sequencing. TCRdb re-called the PCR reads with MiXCR, one entry per CDR3 protein. Among about 17,000 distinct CDR3 sequences listed, roughly half were seen once. Treatment noted: roughly nine-day PBMC culture with coronavirus spike peptide pools or control peptides (ViraFEST assay). There are 17 residues in the CDR3. The germline V and J ends were trimmed by 1 base and 1 base, with 16 bases remaining between them. Germline V lookup: CDR1 MGHRA, CDR2 YSYEKL. Comments on this clonotype: What it binds is unknown.

This TCR was sampled from a human donor who had recovered from COVID-19. Sequenced material: CD4+ T cells from blood, cultured in vitro. The rearrangement joins TRBV4-1 to TRBJ1-2; D remains ambiguous. This CDR3 reads CASSQVGTQKINYGYTF. For the CDR3, the DNA is TGCGCCAGCAGCCAAGTCGGCACCCAGAAAATTAACTATGGCTACACCTTC.